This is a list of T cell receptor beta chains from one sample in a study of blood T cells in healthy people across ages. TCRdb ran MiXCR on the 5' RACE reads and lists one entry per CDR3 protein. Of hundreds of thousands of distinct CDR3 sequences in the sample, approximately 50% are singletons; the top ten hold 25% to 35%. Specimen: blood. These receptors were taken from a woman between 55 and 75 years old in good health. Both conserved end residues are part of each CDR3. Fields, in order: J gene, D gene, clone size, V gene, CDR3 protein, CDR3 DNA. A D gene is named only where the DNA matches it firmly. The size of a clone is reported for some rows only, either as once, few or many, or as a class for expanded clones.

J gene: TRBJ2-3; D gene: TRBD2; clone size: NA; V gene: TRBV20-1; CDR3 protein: CSADVTSGRTDTQYF; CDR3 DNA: TGCAGTGCTGACGTTACTAGCGGGAGGACAGATACGCAGTATTTT
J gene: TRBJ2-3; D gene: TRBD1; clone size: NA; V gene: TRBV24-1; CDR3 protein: CATSDPRTGRSTDTQYF; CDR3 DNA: TGTGCCACCAGTGATCCCCGGACAGGTCGGAGCACAGATACGCAGTATTTT
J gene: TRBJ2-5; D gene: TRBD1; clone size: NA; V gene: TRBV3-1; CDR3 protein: CASSQWGQGETQYF; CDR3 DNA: TGTGCCAGCAGCCAGTGGGGACAGGGAGAGACCCAGTACTTC
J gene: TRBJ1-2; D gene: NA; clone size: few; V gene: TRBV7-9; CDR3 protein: CASTPSANYGYTF; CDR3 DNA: TGTGCCAGCACCCCATCGGCTAACTATGGCTACACCTTC
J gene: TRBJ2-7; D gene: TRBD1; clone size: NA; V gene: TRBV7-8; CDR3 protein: CASSPGQGLRIYEQYF; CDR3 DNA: TGTGCCAGCAGCCCAGGACAGGGCCTAAGGATCTACGAGCAGTACTTC
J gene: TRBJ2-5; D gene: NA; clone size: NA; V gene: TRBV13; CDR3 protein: CASSFERETQYF; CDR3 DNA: TGTGCCAGCAGCTTCGAAAGAGAGACCCAGTACTTC
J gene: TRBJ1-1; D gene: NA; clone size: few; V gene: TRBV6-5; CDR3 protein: CASSYSGGTGAAFF; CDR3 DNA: TGTGCCAGCAGTTACTCGGGGGGGACGGGTGCGGCTTTCTTT
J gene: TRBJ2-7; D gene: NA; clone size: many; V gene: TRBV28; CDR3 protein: CASSPHRISSYEQYF; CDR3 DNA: TGTGCCAGCAGCCCACACAGGATCTCCTCCTACGAGCAGTACTTC
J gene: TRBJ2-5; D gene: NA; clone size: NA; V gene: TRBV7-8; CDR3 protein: CASSLVRNGEQYF; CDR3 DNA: TGTGCCAGCAGCTTAGTACGGAATGGTGAGCAGTACTTC
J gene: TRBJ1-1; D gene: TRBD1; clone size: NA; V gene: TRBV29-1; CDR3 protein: CSVGQGAVNTEAFF; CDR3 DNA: TGCAGCGTTGGACAGGGGGCCGTGAACACTGAAGCTTTCTTT
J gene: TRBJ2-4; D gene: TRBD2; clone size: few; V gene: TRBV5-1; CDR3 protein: CASSPLAGEGQNIQYF; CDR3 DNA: TGCGCCAGCAGCCCGCTAGCGGGAGAGGGTCAAAACATTCAGTACTTC
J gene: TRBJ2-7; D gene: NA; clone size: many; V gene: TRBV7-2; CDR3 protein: CASSRDLISEQYF; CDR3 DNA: TGTGCCAGCAGCCGGGACTTGATTTCCGAGCAGTACTTC
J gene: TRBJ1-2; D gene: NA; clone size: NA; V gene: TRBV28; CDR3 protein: CASSLQGVAGYTF; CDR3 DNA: TGTGCCAGCAGTTTGCAGGGTGTCGCTGGCTACACCTTC
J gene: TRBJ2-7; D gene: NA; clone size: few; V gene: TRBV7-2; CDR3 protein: CASSTRQRGEQYF; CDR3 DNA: TGTGCCAGCAGCACCCGACAGAGAGGGGAGCAGTACTTC
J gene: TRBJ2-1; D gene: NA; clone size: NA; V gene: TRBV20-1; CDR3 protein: CSARGRDNNEQFF; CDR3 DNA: TGCAGTGCTAGGGGTCGGGATAACAATGAGCAGTTCTTC
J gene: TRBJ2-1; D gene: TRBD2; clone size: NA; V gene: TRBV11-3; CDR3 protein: CASSVETSDNEQFF; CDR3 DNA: TGTGCCAGCAGCGTAGAGACTAGCGACAATGAGCAGTTCTTC
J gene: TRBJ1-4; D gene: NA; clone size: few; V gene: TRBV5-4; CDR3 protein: CASSPGGTNEKLFF; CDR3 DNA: TGTGCCAGCAGCCCGGGTGGGACGAATGAAAAACTGTTTTTT
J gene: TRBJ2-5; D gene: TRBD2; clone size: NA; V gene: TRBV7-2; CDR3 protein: CASSAPTSGVETQYF; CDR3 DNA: TGTGCCAGCAGCGCGCCGACTAGCGGAGTTGAGACCCAGTACTTC